The source of this T cell receptor beta chain is a study of OX40 agonist ivuxolimab in advanced cancers. This CDR3 comprises 15 residues. CDR1 and CDR2 (germline): LNHNV, YYDKDF (reference sequence). The ends were cut back, 2 bases at V and 2 bases at J, with 10 bases in the middle. The table came from immunoSEQ multiplex PCR; TCRdb's copy has only in-frame clones and leaves some out. Here the sample spans about 48,000 clones, approximately 84% being singletons. The sequenced sample was CD4+ or CD8+ T cells sorted from blood, obtained in a trial of the OX40 agonist ivuxolimab. The rearrangement uses TRBV15 and TRBJ1-5; D unclear. The receptor was isolated from an adult with an advanced solid tumor such as melanoma, head and neck, liver or kidney cancer. DNA of the CDR3: TGTGCCACCAGCAGACCCCCCGGCGGCAATCAGCCCCAGCATTTT. Translated, it gives CATSRPPGGNQPQHF.